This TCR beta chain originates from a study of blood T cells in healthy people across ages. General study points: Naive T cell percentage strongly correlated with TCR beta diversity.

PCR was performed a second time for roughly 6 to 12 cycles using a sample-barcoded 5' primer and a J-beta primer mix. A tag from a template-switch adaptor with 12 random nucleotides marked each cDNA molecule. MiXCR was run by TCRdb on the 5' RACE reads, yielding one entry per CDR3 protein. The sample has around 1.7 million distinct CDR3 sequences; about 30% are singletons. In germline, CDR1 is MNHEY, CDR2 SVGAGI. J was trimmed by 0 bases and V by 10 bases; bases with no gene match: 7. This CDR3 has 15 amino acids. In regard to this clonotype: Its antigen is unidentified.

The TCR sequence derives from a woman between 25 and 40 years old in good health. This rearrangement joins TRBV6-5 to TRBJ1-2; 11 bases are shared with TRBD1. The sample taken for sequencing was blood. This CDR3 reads CATRTGGLANYGYTF. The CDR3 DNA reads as TGTGCCACCCGGACAGGGGGCCTAGCTAACTATGGCTACACCTTC.